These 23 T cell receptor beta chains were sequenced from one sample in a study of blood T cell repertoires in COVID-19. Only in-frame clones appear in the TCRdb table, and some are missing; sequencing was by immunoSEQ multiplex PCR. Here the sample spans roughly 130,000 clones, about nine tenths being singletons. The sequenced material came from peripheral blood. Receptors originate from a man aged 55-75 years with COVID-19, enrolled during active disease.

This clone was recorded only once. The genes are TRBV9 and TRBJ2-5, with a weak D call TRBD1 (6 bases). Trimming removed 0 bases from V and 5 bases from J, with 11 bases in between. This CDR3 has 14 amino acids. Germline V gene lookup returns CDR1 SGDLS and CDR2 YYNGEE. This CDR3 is CASSVGQGFETQYF. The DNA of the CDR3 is TGTGCCAGCAGCGTAGGTCAGGGGTTCGAGACCCAGTACTTC.

This CDR3 reads CASSDGLADGELFF. The CDR3 coding sequence is TGTGCCAGCAGCGACGGTTTAGCGGACGGGGAGCTGTTTTTT. The chain couples TRBV9 to TRBJ2-2; perhaps TRBD2 as D (6 bases). In germline, CDR1 is SGDLS, CDR2 YYNGEE. V shed 3 bases and J shed 7 bases, with 13 bases lying between them. This CDR3 is built from 14 residues.

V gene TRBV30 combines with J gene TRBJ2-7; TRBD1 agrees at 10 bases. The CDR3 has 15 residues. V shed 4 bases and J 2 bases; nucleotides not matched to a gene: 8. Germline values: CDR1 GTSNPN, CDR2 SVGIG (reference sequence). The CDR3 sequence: CAWTLEGQGTYEQYF. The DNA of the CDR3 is TGTGCCTGGACCCTTGAGGGACAGGGGACCTACGAGCAGTACTTC.

The CDR3, as DNA: TGTGCCAGTAGTATGGACAGGGGAGACACTGAAGCTTTCTTT. The encoded protein is CASSMDRGDTEAFF. The chain has TRBV19 and TRBJ1-1, with 9 nucleotides matching TRBD1. This CDR3 contains 14 residues. The germline gives CDR1 LNHDA, CDR2 SQIVND (reference sequence). The V and J ends lost 3 bases and 3 bases, in that order; junction bases with no gene match: 2.

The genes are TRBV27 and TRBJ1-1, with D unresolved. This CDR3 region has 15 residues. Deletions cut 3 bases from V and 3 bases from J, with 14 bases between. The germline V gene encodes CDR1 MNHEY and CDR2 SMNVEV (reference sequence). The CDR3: CASSFSARADTEAFF. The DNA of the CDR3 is TGTGCCAGCAGTTTTTCAGCGCGTGCGGACACTGAAGCTTTCTTT.

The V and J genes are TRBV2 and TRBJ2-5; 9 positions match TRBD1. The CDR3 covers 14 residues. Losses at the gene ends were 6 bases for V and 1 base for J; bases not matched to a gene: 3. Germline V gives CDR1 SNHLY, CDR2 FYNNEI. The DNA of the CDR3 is TGTGCCAGCAGAGAGGACAGGGGCCAAGAGACCCAGTACTTC. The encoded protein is CASREDRGQETQYF.

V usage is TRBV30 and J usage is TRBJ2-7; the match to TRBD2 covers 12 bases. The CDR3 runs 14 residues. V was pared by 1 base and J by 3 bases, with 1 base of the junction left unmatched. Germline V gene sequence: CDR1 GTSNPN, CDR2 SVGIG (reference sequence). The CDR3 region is CAWSGTSGNYEQYF. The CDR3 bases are TGTGCCTGGAGTGGGACTAGCGGGAACTACGAGCAGTACTTC.

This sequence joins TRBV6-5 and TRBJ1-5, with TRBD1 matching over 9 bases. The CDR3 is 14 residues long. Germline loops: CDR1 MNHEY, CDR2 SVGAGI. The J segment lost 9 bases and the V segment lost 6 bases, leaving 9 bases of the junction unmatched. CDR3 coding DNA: TGTGCCAGCAGGGGGGACAGGGTTTTCGGGCCCCAGCATTTT. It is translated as CASRGDRVFGPQHF.

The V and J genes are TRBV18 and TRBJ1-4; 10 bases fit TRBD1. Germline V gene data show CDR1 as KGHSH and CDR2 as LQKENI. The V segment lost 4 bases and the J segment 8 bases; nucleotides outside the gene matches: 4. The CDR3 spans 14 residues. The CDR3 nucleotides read TGTGCCAGCTCACAGGACAGGGGGGACGAAAAACTGTTTTTT. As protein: CASSQDRGDEKLFF.

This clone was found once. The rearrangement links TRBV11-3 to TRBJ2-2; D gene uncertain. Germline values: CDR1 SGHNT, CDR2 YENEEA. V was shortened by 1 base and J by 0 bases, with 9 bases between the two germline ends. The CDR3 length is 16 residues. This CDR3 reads CASSLAYSSNTGELFF. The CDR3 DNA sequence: TGTGCCAGCAGCTTAGCCTACAGTTCGAACACCGGGGAGCTGTTTTTT.

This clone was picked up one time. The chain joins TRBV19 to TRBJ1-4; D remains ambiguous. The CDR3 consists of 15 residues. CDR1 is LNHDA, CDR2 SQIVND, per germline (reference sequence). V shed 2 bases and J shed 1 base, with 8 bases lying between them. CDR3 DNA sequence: TGTGCCAGTAGTATAATACCCGGAACTAATGAAAAACTGTTTTTT. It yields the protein CASSIIPGTNEKLFF. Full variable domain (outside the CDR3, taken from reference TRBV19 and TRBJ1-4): DGGITQSPKYLFRKEGQNVTLSCEQNLNHDAMYWYRQDPGQGLRLIYYSQIVNDFQKGDIAEGYSVSREKKESFPLTVTSAQKNPTAFYLCASSIIPGTNEKLFFGSGTQLSVL.

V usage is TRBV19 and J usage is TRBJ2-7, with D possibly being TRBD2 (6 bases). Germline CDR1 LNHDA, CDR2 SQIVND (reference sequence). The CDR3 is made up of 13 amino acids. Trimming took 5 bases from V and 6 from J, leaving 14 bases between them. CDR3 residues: CASSPGTPGEQYF. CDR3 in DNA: TGTGCCAGTAGTCCCGGGACTCCCGGCGAGCAGTACTTC.

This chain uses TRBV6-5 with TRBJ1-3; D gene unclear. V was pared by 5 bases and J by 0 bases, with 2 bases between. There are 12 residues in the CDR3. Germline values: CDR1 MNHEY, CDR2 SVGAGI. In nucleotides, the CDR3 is TGTGCCAGCAGTCTCTCTGGAAACACCATATATTTT. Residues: CASSLSGNTIYF.

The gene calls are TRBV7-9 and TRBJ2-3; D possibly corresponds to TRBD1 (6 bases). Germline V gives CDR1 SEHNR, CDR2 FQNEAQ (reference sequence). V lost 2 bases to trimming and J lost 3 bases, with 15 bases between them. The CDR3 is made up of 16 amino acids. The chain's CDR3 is CASSLIARGLTDTQYF. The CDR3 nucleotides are TGTGCCAGCAGCTTAATTGCCAGGGGATTAACAGATACGCAGTATTTT.

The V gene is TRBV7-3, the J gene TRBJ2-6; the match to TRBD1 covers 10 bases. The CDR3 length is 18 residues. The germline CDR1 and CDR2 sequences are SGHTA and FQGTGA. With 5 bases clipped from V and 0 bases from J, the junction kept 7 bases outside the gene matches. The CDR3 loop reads CASSRSGTGASGANVLTF. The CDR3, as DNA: TGTGCCAGCAGCCGGTCCGGGACAGGGGCCTCTGGGGCCAACGTCCTGACTTTC.

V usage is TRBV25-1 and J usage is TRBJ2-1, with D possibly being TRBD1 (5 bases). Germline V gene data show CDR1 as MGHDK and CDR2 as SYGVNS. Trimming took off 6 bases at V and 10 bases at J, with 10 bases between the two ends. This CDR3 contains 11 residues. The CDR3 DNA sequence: TGTGCCAGCAGCCAGGGTGTCGAGCAGTTCTTC. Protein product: CASSQGVEQFF.

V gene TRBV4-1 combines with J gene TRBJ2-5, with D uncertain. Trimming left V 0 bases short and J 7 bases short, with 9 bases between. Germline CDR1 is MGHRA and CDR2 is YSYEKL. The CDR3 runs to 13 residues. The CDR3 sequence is CASSQEIVGTQYF. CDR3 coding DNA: TGCGCCAGCAGCCAAGAGATAGTCGGGACCCAGTACTTC.

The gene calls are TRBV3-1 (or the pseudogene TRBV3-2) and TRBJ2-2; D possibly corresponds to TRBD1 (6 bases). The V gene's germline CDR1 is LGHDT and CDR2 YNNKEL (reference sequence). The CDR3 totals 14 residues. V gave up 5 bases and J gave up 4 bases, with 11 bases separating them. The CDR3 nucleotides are TGTGCCAGCAGCGGAGGACAGAGCACCGGGGAGCTGTTTTTT. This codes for CASSGGQSTGELFF.

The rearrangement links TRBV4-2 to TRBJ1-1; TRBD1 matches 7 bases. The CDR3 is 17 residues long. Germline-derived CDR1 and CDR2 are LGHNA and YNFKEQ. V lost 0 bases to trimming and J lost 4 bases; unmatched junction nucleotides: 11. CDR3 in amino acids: CASSQDKGAVGSTEAFF. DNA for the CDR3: TGTGCCAGCAGCCAAGACAAGGGGGCAGTAGGAAGCACTGAAGCTTTCTTT.

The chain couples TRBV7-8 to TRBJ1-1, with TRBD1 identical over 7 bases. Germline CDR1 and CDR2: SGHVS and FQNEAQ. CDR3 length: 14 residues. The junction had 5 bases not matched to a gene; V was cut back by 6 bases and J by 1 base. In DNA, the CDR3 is TGTGCCAGCAGGTCCGGGACAGAGAACACTGAAGCTTTCTTT. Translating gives CASRSGTENTEAFF.

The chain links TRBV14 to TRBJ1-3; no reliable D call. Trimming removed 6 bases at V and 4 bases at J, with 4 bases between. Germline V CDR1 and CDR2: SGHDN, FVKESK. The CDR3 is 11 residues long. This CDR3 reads CASRSGNTIYF. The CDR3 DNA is TGTGCCAGCAGAAGCGGAAACACCATATATTTT.

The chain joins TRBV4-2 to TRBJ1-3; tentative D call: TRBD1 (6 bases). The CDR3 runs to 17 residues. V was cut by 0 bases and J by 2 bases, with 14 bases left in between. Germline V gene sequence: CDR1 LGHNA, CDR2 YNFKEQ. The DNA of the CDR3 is TGTGCCAGCAGCCAAGATACAGGGTGGGGCACTGGAAACACCATATATTTT. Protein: CASSQDTGWGTGNTIYF.

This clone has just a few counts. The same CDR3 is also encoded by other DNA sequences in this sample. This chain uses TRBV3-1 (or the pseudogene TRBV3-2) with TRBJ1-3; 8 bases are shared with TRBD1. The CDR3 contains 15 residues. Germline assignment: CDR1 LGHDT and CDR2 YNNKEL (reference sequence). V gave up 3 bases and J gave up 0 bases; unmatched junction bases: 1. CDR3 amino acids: CASSQDRVSGNTIYF. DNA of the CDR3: TGTGCCAGCAGCCAGGACAGGGTCTCTGGAAACACCATATATTTT.